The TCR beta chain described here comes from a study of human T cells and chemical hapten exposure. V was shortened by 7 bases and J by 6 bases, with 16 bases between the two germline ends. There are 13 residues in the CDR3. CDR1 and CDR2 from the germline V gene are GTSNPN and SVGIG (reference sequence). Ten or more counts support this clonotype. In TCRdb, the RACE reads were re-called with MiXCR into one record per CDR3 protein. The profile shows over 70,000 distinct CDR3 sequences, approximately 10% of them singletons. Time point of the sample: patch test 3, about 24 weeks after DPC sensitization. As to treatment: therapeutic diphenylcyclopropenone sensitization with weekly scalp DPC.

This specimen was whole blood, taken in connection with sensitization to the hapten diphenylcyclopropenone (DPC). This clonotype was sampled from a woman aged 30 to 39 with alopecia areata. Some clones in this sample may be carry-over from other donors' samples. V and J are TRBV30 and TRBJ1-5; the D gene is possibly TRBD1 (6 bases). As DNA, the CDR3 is TGTGCCTACGCAACAGGGCTCGGTCAGCCCCAGCATTTT. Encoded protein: CAYATGLGQPQHF.